Below are 3 T cell receptor beta chains sequenced from a single sample in a study of T cells in narcolepsy. Libraries were prepared by immunoSEQ multiplex PCR; TCRdb keeps only in-frame clonotypes and omits some of them. The sample records tens of thousands of clones, 75% to 85% being singletons. Sequencing was performed on CD45RA- memory CD4+ T cells from PBMCs. The receptors derive from a human donor with narcolepsy.

The chain uses TRBV28 and TRBJ2-7; D gene ambiguous. The V gene's germline CDR1 is MDHEN and CDR2 SYDVKM. The length of the CDR3 is 13 residues. The V end lost 4 bases, the J end lost 3 bases, and 10 bases lay between the germline ends. CDR3 loop: CASSSRPFYEQYF. The CDR3 DNA reads TGTGCCAGCAGTTCCCGGCCCTTCTACGAGCAGTACTTC.

This clone was seen a few times. The chain employs TRBV11-3 and TRBJ2-3; D gene ambiguous. The length of the CDR3 is 16 residues. Trimming removed 0 bases from V and 1 base from J, with 11 bases in between. CDR1 and CDR2 from the germline V gene are SGHNT and YENEEA. The CDR3 DNA reads TGTGCCAGCAGCTTAGATTCGTCTGGACGCACAGATACGCAGTATTTT. Translation gives CASSLDSSGRTDTQYF.

This clone was detected only a few times. The chain joins TRBV5-8 to TRBJ2-7, with 7 positions matching TRBD1. V shed 2 bases, J shed 11 bases, and the junction held 7 bases outside the gene matches. There are 12 residues in the CDR3. Per the germline V gene, CDR1 is SGHTS and CDR2 is YDEGEE. CDR3 coding DNA: TGTGCCAGCAGCTTTGTGGGACAGCTTAAGTACTTC. As protein: CASSFVGQLKYF.